A single sample gave rise to the 3 T cell receptor beta chains below, sequenced in a study of response to subunit inactivated influenza vaccine. Using its own MiXCR run on the RT-PCR reads, TCRdb lists one record per CDR3 protein. The table has about 650,000 distinct CDR3 sequences, 12% to 15% seen once. Specimen: PBMCs from blood, collected approximately 15 days before vaccination. Receptor source: a man in his fifties who received an inactivated influenza vaccine.

This clonotype came up once. A junction end diverges from the germline sequence, so it may reflect a read error. The chain uses TRBV2 and TRBJ2-7, with D perhaps matching TRBD1 (6 bases). The CDR3 length is 15 residues. The V gene's germline CDR1 is SNHLY and CDR2 FYNNEI. The CDR3 is CASRGVEGMNYEQYF. CDR3 DNA sequence: TGTGCAAGCAGGGGAGTCGAGGGGATGAACTACGAGCAGTACTTC.

V is TRBV3-1 and J is TRBJ2-5, with TRBD2 identical over 8 bases. The trim removed 0 bases at V and 7 bases at J, leaving 10 bases unmatched. Germline V gene sequence: CDR1 LGHDT, CDR2 YNNKEL (reference sequence). This CDR3 contains 16 residues. DNA for the CDR3: TGTGCCAGCAGCCAAGACGGGGGGGTCGGCCGTGGGACCCAGTACTTC. It specifies CASSQDGGVGRGTQYF.

This clonotype occurred a few times. One end of the junction does not line up with germline, which may come from a read error. This chain uses TRBV5-4 with TRBJ2-7; D not certain. Looked up from germline, CDR1 is SGHNT and CDR2 is YYREEE (reference sequence). The CDR3 runs 13 residues. The CDR3 DNA sequence: TGTGCCATCAGCTTTGAACGGAGTTACGAGCAGTACTTC. Amino acid sequence: CAISFERSYEQYF.